This T cell receptor (beta chain) was identified during a study of early T cells in non-severe SARS-CoV-2 infection. Study details: The chains were unpaired, and the sequenced material was bulk RNA from unsorted whole blood.

From the 5' RACE reads, TCRdb called clonotypes with MiXCR, one entry per CDR3 protein. Counted here are approximately 69,000 distinct CDR3 sequences, under 9.5% occurring once; the ten biggest clones make up 5.9%. Germline V gene lookup returns CDR1 DFQATT and CDR2 SNEGSKA (reference sequence). This CDR3 is 11 amino acids long. With 8 bases clipped from V and 6 bases from J, the junction kept 6 bases outside the gene matches. This clonotype was seen many times. The receptor's source is an adult who was a healthcare worker with PCR-confirmed SARS-CoV-2 infection or an uninfected control (not recorded which). The genes are TRBV20-1 and TRBJ2-7; TRBD1 matches at 8 bases. The sequenced sample was whole blood. The CDR3: CSCGQGREQYF. The CDR3 bases are TGCAGTTGTGGACAGGGTCGCGAGCAGTACTTC.